These T cell receptor beta chains were read from a single sample in a study of blood T cell repertoires in COVID-19. Sequencing used immunoSEQ multiplex PCR; TCRdb keeps in-frame clones, though not all of them. The sample shows about 150,000 clones, 80% to 90% of them seen only once. The sample was peripheral blood. These receptors all come from a woman aged 40 to 55 with acute or convalescent COVID-19. The CDR3 runs from the conserved cysteine through the conserved F or W. Each record gives: V gene, J gene, CDR3 protein.

v_gene: TRBV5-4
j_gene: TRBJ1-4
CDR3aa: CASSLTGSNEKLFF

v_gene: TRBV11-2
j_gene: TRBJ2-7
CDR3aa: CASSLFAGGYYEQYF

v_gene: TRBV27
j_gene: TRBJ2-5
CDR3aa: CASKSLGQALKYQETQYF

v_gene: TRBV7-2
j_gene: TRBJ2-1
CDR3aa: CASSFGGRPYNEQFF

v_gene: TRBV9
j_gene: TRBJ1-5
CDR3aa: CASSATGDAQPQHF

v_gene: TRBV29-1
j_gene: TRBJ2-1
CDR3aa: CSVVYEGFYNEQFF

v_gene: TRBV4-2
j_gene: TRBJ2-7
CDR3aa: CASSQVSGTYEQYF

v_gene: TRBV20-1
j_gene: TRBJ2-7
CDR3aa: CSASSSGYEQYF

v_gene: TRBV6-5
j_gene: TRBJ1-4
CDR3aa: CASRQGDNEKLFF

v_gene: TRBV7-9
j_gene: TRBJ1-5
CDR3aa: CASSLGWEQPQHF

v_gene: TRBV5-6
j_gene: TRBJ2-1
CDR3aa: CASSSAFRTSLYNEQFF

v_gene: TRBV27
j_gene: TRBJ2-1
CDR3aa: CASSLSQDEQFF

v_gene: TRBV11-3
j_gene: TRBJ2-1
CDR3aa: CASSLGTGPNEQFF

v_gene: TRBV7-2
j_gene: TRBJ2-3
CDR3aa: CASSPLAGTSKNTDTQYF

v_gene: TRBV27
j_gene: TRBJ2-7
CDR3aa: CASSYKGSYEQYF

v_gene: TRBV5-8
j_gene: TRBJ2-1
CDR3aa: CASSKTGKGRNEQFF

v_gene: TRBV5-1
j_gene: TRBJ1-3
CDR3aa: CASSLDRAGTGYGSPGNTIYF

v_gene: TRBV4-2
j_gene: TRBJ1-2
CDR3aa: CASSQDPGQGAMDGGYTF

v_gene: TRBV6-5
j_gene: TRBJ2-2
CDR3aa: CASSYSIPGNTGELFF

v_gene: TRBV7-6
j_gene: TRBJ2-7
CDR3aa: CASSLGWLKDRNYEQYF

v_gene: TRBV7-5
j_gene: TRBJ2-5
CDR3aa: CARSPGTLGETQYF

v_gene: TRBV25-1
j_gene: TRBJ2-7
CDR3aa: CASSEFGSYEQYF

v_gene: TRBV18
j_gene: TRBJ1-1
CDR3aa: CASSPEVGTGLYGTEAFF

v_gene: TRBV7-9
j_gene: TRBJ1-1
CDR3aa: CASSLYQQGGTEAFF

v_gene: TRBV14
j_gene: TRBJ1-2
CDR3aa: CASSQEQGGYTF

v_gene: TRBV5-1
j_gene: TRBJ2-2
CDR3aa: CASRLIERTGELFF

v_gene: TRBV24-1
j_gene: TRBJ2-1
CDR3aa: CATSDVIRDSEQFF

v_gene: TRBV2
j_gene: TRBJ2-1
CDR3aa: CASRGGSSYNEQFF

v_gene: TRBV15
j_gene: TRBJ1-2
CDR3aa: CATSRGRPGSYGYTF

v_gene: TRBV6-5
j_gene: TRBJ2-1
CDR3aa: CASSQGQGHYNEQFF

v_gene: TRBV15
j_gene: TRBJ2-1
CDR3aa: CATSRDERLGGYNEQFF

v_gene: TRBV6-6
j_gene: TRBJ2-7
CDR3aa: CASRPLVIGEQYF

v_gene: TRBV5-1
j_gene: TRBJ1-4
CDR3aa: CASSTGTVTYEKLFF

v_gene: TRBV3-1/TRBV3-2
j_gene: TRBJ2-1
CDR3aa: CASSQVEDEQFF

v_gene: TRBV2
j_gene: TRBJ2-1
CDR3aa: CASTGRGQDNQFF

v_gene: TRBV5-1
j_gene: TRBJ2-3
CDR3aa: CASDPGLAISTDTQYF

v_gene: TRBV28
j_gene: TRBJ1-1
CDR3aa: CASSLSVAIEAFF

v_gene: TRBV5-4
j_gene: TRBJ2-5
CDR3aa: CASSLFQGPGDRETQYF

v_gene: TRBV5-6
j_gene: TRBJ2-1
CDR3aa: CASSLGDRALDEQFF

v_gene: TRBV7-3
j_gene: TRBJ2-6
CDR3aa: CASSFRLAGGRSGANVLTF

v_gene: TRBV4-1
j_gene: TRBJ1-5
CDR3aa: CASSQDSGNQPQHF